This TCR beta chain was identified during a study of CD8+ T cells in alopecia areata. Overall study context: Female C3H/HeJ recipients aged about 7-11 weeks got skin from C3H/HeJ graft donors aged about 6-12 months that had spontaneous alopecia. Study-wide results and limits: It was less clear whether patients shared TCRs than it was in mice, possibly because of HLA. Normal-skin resident alphabeta T cells also appear among scalp sample sequences. Lesional tissue from the scalp (especially in alopecia totalis/universalis) showed higher clonality than normal scalp.

Researchers sorted pooled cutaneous lymph node cells on the basis of CD4, CD8alpha, NKG2D, NKG2ACE and other markers. Investigators isolated RNA and reverse transcribed it into cDNA to act as the sequencing template. The repertoire was sequenced with immunoSEQ multiplex PCR; TCRdb's copy has only in-frame clones and lacks some. Recorded here are over 250,000 clones, none singletons. The V gene end was trimmed by 0 bases and the J gene end by 3 bases; junction bases not matched to a gene: 8. Germline V lookup: CDR1 NNHNN, CDR2 SYGAGS (reference sequence). This CDR3 spans 16 amino acids. As to this clone: Its antigen is unidentified. Gene and germline names: mouse. The read gets to within 4 residues of the CDR3 end, and the germline J gene fills in the rest.

The sequencing input was CD4+ T cells sorted from a lymph node. The TCR comes from a C3H/HeJ mouse with alopecia areata. MHC haplotype of the mouse line: H2-k. The rearrangement joins TRBV13-2 to TRBJ1-2, with 7 bases fitting TRBD1. CDR3 DNA (partial): TGTGCCAGCGGTGATGCAGGATCAGGGGGGTACTCC. Protein product: CASGDAGSGGYS. The entire CDR3 reads CASGDAGSGGYSDYTF.